These T cell receptor beta chains were read from a single sample in a study of blood T cell repertoires in COVID-19. Profiled with immunoSEQ multiplex PCR; TCRdb holds only in-frame clones, not every one. Of 150,000 to 200,000 clones listed, approximately 91% are singletons. The material sequenced was peripheral blood. The source of these receptors is a man between 65 and 80 years old with active or convalescent COVID-19. The CDR3 runs from the conserved cysteine through the conserved F or W. A D gene is named only where the DNA matches it firmly. Size tells how often a clone was seen (once, few, many) or the class of an expanded clone, and some rows leave it out.

V	D	J	size	DNA	CDR3
TRBV30	.	TRBJ2-7	.	TGTGCCTGGAGTGTGTCAGGGGTCGGGGAGCAGTACTTC	CAWSVSGVGEQYF
TRBV30	TRBD1	TRBJ2-1	.	TGTGCCTGGAGGGGAACCCGGGACAGGGAATGGAATGAGCAGTTCTTC	CAWRGTRDREWNEQFF
TRBV30	.	TRBJ1-3	once	TGTGCCTGGAGTGCTTCGGGGGACTACTCTGGAAACACCATATATTTT	CAWSASGDYSGNTIYF
TRBV19	.	TRBJ2-6	.	TGTGCCAGTAGTCCGAGGGGGGGCTCTGGGGCCAACGTCCTGACTTTC	CASSPRGGSGANVLTF
TRBV25-1	.	TRBJ2-5	.	TGTGCCAGCAGTGAATGGTCTAGCGCGGAGACCCAGTACTTC	CASSEWSSAETQYF
TRBV11-2	TRBD1	TRBJ1-1	.	TGTGCCAGCAGCTTGACGGACAGGGGGACTGAAGCTTTCTTT	CASSLTDRGTEAFF
TRBV6-2/TRBV6-3	TRBD2	TRBJ2-7	.	TGTGCCAGCAGTAACGGACTAGTCACCGTCGAGCAGTACTTC	CASSNGLVTVEQYF
TRBV6-6	TRBD2	TRBJ2-7	.	TGTGCCAGCAGTTACGACACGGGAGGTGGCGAGCAGTACTTC	CASSYDTGGGEQYF
TRBV25-1	TRBD1	TRBJ2-7	.	TGTGCCAGCAGTGAAGCGCCGGGGCAGGGGGCCTCCGAGCAGTACTTC	CASSEAPGQGASEQYF
TRBV10-1	.	TRBJ2-2	.	TGCGCCAGCAGAGCGCGGCCCACCTCCGGGGAGCTGTTTTTT	CASRARPTSGELFF
TRBV6-2/TRBV6-3	.	TRBJ1-1	once	TGTGCCAGCAGTCTCGGACAAGTGGGTGAAGCTTTCTTT	CASSLGQVGEAFF
TRBV28	TRBD1	TRBJ1-6	.	TGTGCCAGCAAAAATTTGGGGGGCAGGGGGAATTCACCCCTCCACTTT	CASKNLGGRGNSPLHF
TRBV27	TRBD2	TRBJ2-3	.	TGTGCCAGCAGACTCACTAGCGGAGGTGGAGGAGATACGCAGTATTTT	CASRLTSGGGGDTQYF
TRBV6-5	TRBD1	TRBJ2-7	.	TGTGCCAGCAAAGGACAGGGTACCTACGAGCAGTACTTC	CASKGQGTYEQYF
TRBV5-5	.	TRBJ1-2	once	TGTGCCAGCAAGGCTGTGCAGGGCAGCTATGGCTACACCTTC	CASKAVQGSYGYTF
TRBV28	.	TRBJ1-2	.	TGTGCCAGCAGGCCCGGGACTTTCTCGATATTAGGCTACACCTTC	CASRPGTFSILGYTF
TRBV6-5	.	TRBJ1-1	.	TGTGCCAGCACAGGACAAAATTTCATGAACACTGAAGCTTTCTTT	CASTGQNFMNTEAFF
TRBV6-5	.	TRBJ1-6	.	TGTGCCAGCAGTTTCGGGGGGGGTAATTCACCCCTCCACTTT	CASSFGGGNSPLHF
TRBV3-1/TRBV3-2	TRBD1	TRBJ2-7	.	TGTGCCAGCACCCGGGGCAGGGGGTACTACGAGCAGTACTTC	CASTRGRGYYEQYF
TRBV7-2	.	TRBJ2-1	.	TGTGCCAGCGGGCAGTACAATGAGCAGTTCTTC	CASGQYNEQFF
TRBV6-5	TRBD1	TRBJ2-7	.	TGTGCCAGCAGTTCGACAGGGGGCTCATATCGGTACGAGCAGTACTTC	CASSSTGGSYRYEQYF
TRBV30	.	TRBJ1-5	.	TGTGCCTGGAGTGTAACCAGGGATCAGCCCCAGCATTTT	CAWSVTRDQPQHF
TRBV12-3/TRBV12-4	.	TRBJ2-2	.	TGTGCCAGCAGTCCACAACCCGGGGAGCTGTTTTTT	CASSPQPGELFF
TRBV25-1	.	TRBJ1-4	.	TGTGCCAGCAGCGAAGAAGGAGGGGCGTATGAAAAACTGTTTTTT	CASSEEGGAYEKLFF
TRBV9	TRBD2	TRBJ2-3	.	TGTGCCAGCAGCGTAGGCACTAGCGGGGGCACAGATACGCAGTATTTT	CASSVGTSGGTDTQYF
TRBV6-2/TRBV6-3	.	TRBJ2-2	few	TGTGCCAGCAGTTCTAGAGCCCCGAACACCGGGGAGCTGTTTTTT	CASSSRAPNTGELFF
TRBV30	.	TRBJ1-2	.	TGTGCCTGGAGTGTACGCAGGGTTTATGGCTACACCTTC	CAWSVRRVYGYTF
TRBV6-6	.	TRBJ2-2	few	TGTGCCACCCAAGAACAATTGAGGACCGGGGAGCTGTTTTTT	CATQEQLRTGELFF
TRBV29-1	.	TRBJ1-1	.	TGCAGCGTTGAAGCCGCAGGGGCAGGAACTGAAGCTTTCTTT	CSVEAAGAGTEAFF
TRBV3-1/TRBV3-2	.	TRBJ2-7	.	TGTGCCAGCAGCCAAGATTTAGAGTACGAGCAGTACTTC	CASSQDLEYEQYF
TRBV6-5	.	TRBJ2-1	.	TGTGCCAGCAACGCATACAGGAGCTCCTACAATGAGCAGTTCTTC	CASNAYRSSYNEQFF
TRBV30	TRBD2	TRBJ2-1	few	TGTGCCTGGAGTCGACCCGTCGGGCTAGCGGGGGGGAATGAGCAGTTCTTC	CAWSRPVGLAGGNEQFF
TRBV6-5	.	TRBJ2-3	.	TGTGCCAGCAGTTACTCTGCCGGGATGGAGTCAGATACGCAGTATTTT	CASSYSAGMESDTQYF
TRBV9	TRBD1	TRBJ2-1	.	TGTGCCAGCAGCGTTGATGGACAGGGGTACAATGAGCAGTTCTTC	CASSVDGQGYNEQFF
TRBV2	TRBD2	TRBJ2-2	once	TGTGCCAGCAACCTAGCGGGGGGGAACACCGGGGAGCTGTTTTTT	CASNLAGGNTGELFF
TRBV11-2	.	TRBJ1-6	.	TGTGCCAGCAGCTTTCACGACAGCGACAATTCACCCCTCCACTTT	CASSFHDSDNSPLHF
TRBV14	TRBD2	TRBJ2-2	.	TGTGCCAGCGGTCCCATAGCGGGGGCTCAGGACACCGGGGAGCTGTTTTTT	CASGPIAGAQDTGELFF
TRBV7-9	.	TRBJ2-7	.	TGTGCCAGCAGCTCTAGCGCGACAGGGTACGAGCAGTACTTC	CASSSSATGYEQYF
TRBV11-2	.	TRBJ2-7	.	TGTGCCAGCAGCTTAGCTGGCCCGCAGTACTTC	CASSLAGPQYF
TRBV7-8	TRBD2	TRBJ2-1	.	TGTGCCAGCAGCCTTAGCGGGAGTTACAATGAGCAGTTCTTC	CASSLSGSYNEQFF
TRBV7-8	.	TRBJ2-7	.	TGTGCCAGCAGCTTAACGCCCACAGTGTACGAGCAGTACTTC	CASSLTPTVYEQYF
TRBV7-2	TRBD2	TRBJ2-3	.	TGTGCCAGCAGCTCTAGCGGGGGGCGGGCAGATACGCAGTATTTT	CASSSSGGRADTQYF
TRBV6-5	.	TRBJ2-1	.	TGTGCCAGCAGTTCCCTCGGCAATGAGCAGTTCTTC	CASSSLGNEQFF
TRBV5-4	.	TRBJ1-5	.	TGTGCCAGCAGCTCGGGACTGGGTCAGCCCCAGCATTTT	CASSSGLGQPQHF
TRBV18	TRBD1	TRBJ1-1	.	TGTGCCAGCTCGCCGGGACAGACGAACACTGAAGCTTTCTTT	CASSPGQTNTEAFF
TRBV9	TRBD1	TRBJ1-2	.	TGTGCCAGCAGCGTAGATCCAGGGGGCTATGGCTACACCTTC	CASSVDPGGYGYTF
TRBV28	TRBD1	TRBJ2-2	.	TGTGCCAGCAGCACCGGGACAGGGAACGCCGGGGAGCTGTTTTTT	CASSTGTGNAGELFF
TRBV4-3	TRBD1	TRBJ2-7	.	TGCGCCAGCAGCCAAGGGGACAGGGCTCGGCCCTACGAGCAGTACTTC	CASSQGDRARPYEQYF
TRBV6-2/TRBV6-3	.	TRBJ2-2	.	TGTGCCAGCAGTTACTCGATGGGAGGCGCCGGGGAGCTGTTTTTT	CASSYSMGGAGELFF
TRBV19	.	TRBJ2-2	.	TGTGCCAGTAGTATGGCTGGACAGCAAACCGGGGAGCTGTTTTTT	CASSMAGQQTGELFF
TRBV19	.	TRBJ1-1	.	TGTGCCAGTAGTATAGGAGGTGGAATGAACACTGAAGCTTTCTTT	CASSIGGGMNTEAFF
TRBV6-6	.	TRBJ1-1	once	TGTGCCAGCAGTTACCGAGGGGGACCGGGCACTGAAGCTTTCTTT	CASSYRGGPGTEAFF
TRBV2	TRBD1	TRBJ1-1	.	TGTGCCAGCAGTGCACGACAGGGTTTGAACACTGAAGCTTTCTTT	CASSARQGLNTEAFF
TRBV7-8	TRBD2	TRBJ2-7	.	TGTGCCAGCAGCTTAGGAGGGACGGGAGGGTCAAGTCGGGAGCAGTACTTC	CASSLGGTGGSSREQYF
TRBV6-2/TRBV6-3	TRBD1	TRBJ1-5	.	TGTGCCAGCAGTTACGGGACAGGGGGCGGCTACAATCAGCCCCAGCATTTT	CASSYGTGGGYNQPQHF
TRBV7-2	.	TRBJ2-1	.	TGTGCCAGCAGCTTGGGGGGTCCCTACAATGAGCAGTTCTTC	CASSLGGPYNEQFF
TRBV18	.	TRBJ1-2	once	TGTGCCAGCTCACCCGGTACGGAGGGTGGAGGCTACACCTTC	CASSPGTEGGGYTF
TRBV27	TRBD1	TRBJ1-3	.	TGTGCCAGCAGTTCACTCTCGACAGGGGTGGGAAACACCATATATTTT	CASSSLSTGVGNTIYF
TRBV4-3	TRBD1	TRBJ2-3	.	TGCGCCAGCAGCCAAGGGACAGGGAGCACAGATACGCAGTATTTT	CASSQGTGSTDTQYF
TRBV19	TRBD1	TRBJ2-5	.	TGTGCCAGTAGTATAGATTCAACCGGGACAGGCCACGAGACCCAGTACTTC	CASSIDSTGTGHETQYF